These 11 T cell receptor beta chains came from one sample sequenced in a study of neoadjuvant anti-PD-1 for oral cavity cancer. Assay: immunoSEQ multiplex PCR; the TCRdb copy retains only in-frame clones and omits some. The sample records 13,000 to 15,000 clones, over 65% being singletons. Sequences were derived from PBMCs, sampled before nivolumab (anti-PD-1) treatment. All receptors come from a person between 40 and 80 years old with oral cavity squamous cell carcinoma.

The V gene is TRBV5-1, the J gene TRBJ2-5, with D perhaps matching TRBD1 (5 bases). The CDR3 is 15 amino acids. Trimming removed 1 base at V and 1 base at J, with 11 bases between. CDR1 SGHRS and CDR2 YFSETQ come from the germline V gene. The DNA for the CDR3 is TGCGCCAGCAGCTTGAGCAGGGTGGGCCAAGAGACCCAGTACTTC. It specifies CASSLSRVGQETQYF. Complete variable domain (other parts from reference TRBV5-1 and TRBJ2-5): KAGVTQTPRYLIKTRGQQVTLSCSPISGHRSVSWYQQTPGQGLQFLFEYFSETQRNKGNFPGRFSGRQFSNSRSEMNVSTLELGDSALYLCASSLSRVGQETQYFGPGTRLLVL.

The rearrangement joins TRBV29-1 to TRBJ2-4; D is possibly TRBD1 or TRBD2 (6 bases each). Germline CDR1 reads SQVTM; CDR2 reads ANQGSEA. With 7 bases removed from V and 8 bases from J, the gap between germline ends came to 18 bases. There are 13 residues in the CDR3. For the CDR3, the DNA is TGCAGCGCCGGGGGCCACCCAGGGGACATTCAGTACTTC. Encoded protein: CSAGGHPGDIQYF. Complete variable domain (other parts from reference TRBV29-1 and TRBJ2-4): SAVISQKPSRDICQRGTSLTIQCQVDSQVTMMFWYRQQPGQSLTLIATANQGSEATYESGFVIDKFPISRPNLTFSTLTVSNMSPEDSSIYLCSAGGHPGDIQYFGAGTRLSVL.

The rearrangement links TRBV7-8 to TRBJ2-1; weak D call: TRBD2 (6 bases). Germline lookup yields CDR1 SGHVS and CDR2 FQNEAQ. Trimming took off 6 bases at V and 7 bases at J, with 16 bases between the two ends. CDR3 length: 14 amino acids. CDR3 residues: CASRPTGVRNEQFF. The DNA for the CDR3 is TGTGCCAGCAGGCCCACGGGAGTCCGGAATGAGCAGTTCTTC. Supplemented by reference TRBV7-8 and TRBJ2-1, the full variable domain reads GAGVSQSPRYKVAKRGQDVALRCDPISGHVSLFWYQQALGQGPEFLTYFQNEAQLDKSGLPSDRFFAERPEGSVSTLKIQRTQQEDSAVYLCASRPTGVRNEQFFGPGTRLTVL.

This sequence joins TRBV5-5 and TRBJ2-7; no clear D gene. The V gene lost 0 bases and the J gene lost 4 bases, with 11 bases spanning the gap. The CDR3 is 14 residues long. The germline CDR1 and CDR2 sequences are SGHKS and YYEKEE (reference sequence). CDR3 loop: CASSLAGQTYEQYF. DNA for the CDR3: TGTGCCAGCAGCTTGGCCGGGCAGACTTACGAGCAGTACTTC.

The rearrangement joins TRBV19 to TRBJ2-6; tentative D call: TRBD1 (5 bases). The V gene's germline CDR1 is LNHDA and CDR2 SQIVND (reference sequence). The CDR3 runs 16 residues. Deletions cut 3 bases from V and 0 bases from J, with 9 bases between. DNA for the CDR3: TGTGCCAGTAGTATTAGACAGTACTCTGGGGCCAACGTCCTGACTTTC. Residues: CASSIRQYSGANVLTF.

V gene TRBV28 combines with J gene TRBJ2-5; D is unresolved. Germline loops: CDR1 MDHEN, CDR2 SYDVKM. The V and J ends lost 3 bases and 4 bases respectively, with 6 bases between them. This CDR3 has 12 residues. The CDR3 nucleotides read TGTGCCAGCAGTTTCGGCGGAGAGACCCAGTACTTC. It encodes CASSFGGETQYF.

This CDR3 is CASSPDSPRDGYTF. CDR3 in DNA: TGCGCCAGCAGCCCGGACAGTCCCAGGGATGGCTACACCTTC. The rearrangement uses TRBV5-1 and TRBJ1-2, with a tentative D call TRBD1 (6 bases). Germline V gene lookup returns CDR1 SGHRS and CDR2 YFSETQ. Trimming took off 4 bases at V and 6 bases at J, with 16 bases between the two ends. The CDR3 length is 14 residues.

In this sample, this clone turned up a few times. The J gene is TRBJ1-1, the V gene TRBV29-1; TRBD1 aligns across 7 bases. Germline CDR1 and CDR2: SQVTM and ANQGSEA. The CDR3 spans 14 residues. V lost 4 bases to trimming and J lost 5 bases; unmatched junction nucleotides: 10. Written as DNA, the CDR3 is TGCAGCGTTGTCGAACAGGGGAGAGAAACTGAAGCTTTCTTT. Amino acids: CSVVEQGRETEAFF. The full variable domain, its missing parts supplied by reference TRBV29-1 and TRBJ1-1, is SAVISQKPSRDICQRGTSLTIQCQVDSQVTMMFWYRQQPGQSLTLIATANQGSEATYESGFVIDKFPISRPNLTFSTLTVSNMSPEDSSIYLCSVVEQGRETEAFFGQGTRLTVV.

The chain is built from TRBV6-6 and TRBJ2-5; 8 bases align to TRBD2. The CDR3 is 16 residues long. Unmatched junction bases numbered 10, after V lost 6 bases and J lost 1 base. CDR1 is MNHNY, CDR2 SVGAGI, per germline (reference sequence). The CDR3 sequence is CASSNYGGASQETQYF. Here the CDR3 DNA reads TGTGCCAGCAGCAACTACGGGGGGGCGAGCCAAGAGACCCAGTACTTC.

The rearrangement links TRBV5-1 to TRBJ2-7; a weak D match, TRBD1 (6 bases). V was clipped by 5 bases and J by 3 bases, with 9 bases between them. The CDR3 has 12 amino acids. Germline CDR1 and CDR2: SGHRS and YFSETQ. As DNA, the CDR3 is TGCGCCAGCAGGGGACAACTCTACGAGCAGTACTTC. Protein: CASRGQLYEQYF. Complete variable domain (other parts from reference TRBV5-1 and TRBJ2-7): KAGVTQTPRYLIKTRGQQVTLSCSPISGHRSVSWYQQTPGQGLQFLFEYFSETQRNKGNFPGRFSGRQFSNSRSEMNVSTLELGDSALYLCASRGQLYEQYFGPGTRLTVT.

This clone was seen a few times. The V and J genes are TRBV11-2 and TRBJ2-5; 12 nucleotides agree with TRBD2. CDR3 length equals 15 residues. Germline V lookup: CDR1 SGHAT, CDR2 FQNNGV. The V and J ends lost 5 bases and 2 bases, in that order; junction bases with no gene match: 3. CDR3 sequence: CASSPGLAGQETQYF. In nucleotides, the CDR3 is TGTGCCAGCAGCCCTGGACTAGCGGGGCAAGAGACCCAGTACTTC.